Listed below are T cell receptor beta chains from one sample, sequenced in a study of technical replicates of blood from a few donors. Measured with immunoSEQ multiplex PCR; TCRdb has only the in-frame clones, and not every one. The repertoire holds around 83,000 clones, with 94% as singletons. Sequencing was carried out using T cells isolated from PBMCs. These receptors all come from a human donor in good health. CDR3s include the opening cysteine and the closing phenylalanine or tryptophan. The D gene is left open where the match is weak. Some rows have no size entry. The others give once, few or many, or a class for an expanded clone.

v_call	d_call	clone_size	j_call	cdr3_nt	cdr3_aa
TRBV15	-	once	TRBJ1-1	TGTGCCACCAGCATGACAGCTAACACTGAAGCTTTCTTT	CATSMTANTEAFF
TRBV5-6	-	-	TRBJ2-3	TGTGCCAGCAGCTTGCAGTCAGATACGCAGTATTTT	CASSLQSDTQYF
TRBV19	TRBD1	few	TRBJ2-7	TGTGCCAGTAGTATTAGCGGGACAGGGGACGAGCAGTACTTC	CASSISGTGDEQYF
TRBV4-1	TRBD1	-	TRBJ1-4	TGCGCCAGCAGCCAACTTGCGGACAGGGAAAAACTGTTTTTT	CASSQLADREKLFF
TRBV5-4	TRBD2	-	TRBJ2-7	TGTGCCAGCAGTTTGCCGGGGACTAGCGGAACCTACGAGCAGTACTTC	CASSLPGTSGTYEQYF
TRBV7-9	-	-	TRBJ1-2	TGTGCCAGCAGCGGCTCGAACGGAGTCTACACCTTC	CASSGSNGVYTF
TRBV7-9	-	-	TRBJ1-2	TGTGCCAGCAGCGGGGGACTCTATGGCTACACCTTC	CASSGGLYGYTF
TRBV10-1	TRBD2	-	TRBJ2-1	TGCGCCAGCAGTGTGAGAGCGGGAGGGGATGAGCAGTTCTTC	CASSVRAGGDEQFF
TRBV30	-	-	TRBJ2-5	TGTGCCTGGAGTCTCCCCCCTAGGGAGACCCAGTACTTC	CAWSLPPRETQYF
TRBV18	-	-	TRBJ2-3	TGTGCCAGCTCACTTTCGACTGGAGATACGCAGTATTTT	CASSLSTGDTQYF
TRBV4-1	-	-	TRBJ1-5	TGCGCCAGCAGCCAAGAATTGGAGATTAGCAATCAGCCCCAGCATTTT	CASSQELEISNQPQHF
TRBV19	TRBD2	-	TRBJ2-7	TGTGCCAGTAGTATAGTGGGACTAGCGGACTACGAGCAGTACTTC	CASSIVGLADYEQYF
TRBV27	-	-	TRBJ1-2	TGTGCCAGCAGTTTATCCCGGGACACCTATGGCTACACCTTC	CASSLSRDTYGYTF
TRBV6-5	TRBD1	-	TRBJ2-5	TGTGCCAGCAGTCTCGGGACAGCTAACCAAGAGACCCAGTACTTC	CASSLGTANQETQYF
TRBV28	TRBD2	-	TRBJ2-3	TGTGCCAGCCCCCCTAGGGCGGGAGGGGGCACAGATACGCAGTATTTT	CASPPRAGGGTDTQYF
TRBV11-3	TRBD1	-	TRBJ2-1	TGTGCCAGCAGCTTAGGACTTTCGGGACAGGGTATTCAGTTCTTC	CASSLGLSGQGIQFF
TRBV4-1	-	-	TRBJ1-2	TGCGCCAGCAGCCGTAATGGGGGGAACGGGAACTATGGCTACACCTTC	CASSRNGGNGNYGYTF
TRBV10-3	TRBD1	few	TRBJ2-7	TGTGCCATCAGTAATCCGGGACAGGGATCGTTCGAGCAGTACTTC	CAISNPGQGSFEQYF
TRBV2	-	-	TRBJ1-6	TGTGCCAGCAGTGGCGTCACCTCCTATAATTCACCCCTCCACTTT	CASSGVTSYNSPLHF
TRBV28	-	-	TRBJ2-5	TGTGCCAGCAGTGCTGGTAGGGGTCACCAAGAGACCCAGTACTTC	CASSAGRGHQETQYF
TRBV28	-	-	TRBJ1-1	TGTGCCAGCAGTTTCCCCCTTAGTGTCACTGAAGCTTTCTTT	CASSFPLSVTEAFF
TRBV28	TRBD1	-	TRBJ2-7	TGTGCCAGCAGCCCGACAGGGATCGACGAGCAGTACTTC	CASSPTGIDEQYF
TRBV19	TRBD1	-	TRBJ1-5	TGTGCCAGTAGTATAGTTCGCGGACAGGGGTTTAGGCAGCCCCAGCATTTT	CASSIVRGQGFRQPQHF
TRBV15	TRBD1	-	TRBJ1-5	TGTGCCACCAGCTTCCGAGGACAGGGCAATCAGCCCCAGCATTTT	CATSFRGQGNQPQHF
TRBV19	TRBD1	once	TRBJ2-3	TGTGCCAGTAGTTGGACAGGAGATACGCAGTATTTT	CASSWTGDTQYF
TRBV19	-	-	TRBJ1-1	TGTGCCAGTAGGCAGACTTCCATGAACACTGAAGCTTTCTTT	CASRQTSMNTEAFF
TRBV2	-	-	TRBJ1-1	TGTGCCAGCAGTGAAGAGTGGGGGCCCGAAGCTTTCTTT	CASSEEWGPEAFF
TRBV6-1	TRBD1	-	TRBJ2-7	TGTGCCAGCCACGCCGGGACAGTAAGATACGAGCAGTACTTC	CASHAGTVRYEQYF
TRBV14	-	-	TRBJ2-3	TGTGCCAGCAGCCAATTGGGCGAGAGCACAGATACGCAGTATTTT	CASSQLGESTDTQYF
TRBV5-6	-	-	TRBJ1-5	TGTGCCAGCAGCTTTGGGGGCTCCAATCAGCCCCAGCATTTT	CASSFGGSNQPQHF
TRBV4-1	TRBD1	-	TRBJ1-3	TGCGCCAGCAGACCCCGAAGGGACAGGAACCGCTCTGGAAACACCATATATTTT	CASRPRRDRNRSGNTIYF
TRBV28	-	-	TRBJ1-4	TGTGCCAGCAGCTCTCCCGGGTCCGGGAATGAAAAACTGTTTTTT	CASSSPGSGNEKLFF
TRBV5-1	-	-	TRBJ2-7	TGCGCCAGCAGAAAGATGACTGACAGCGTTGACGAGCAGTACTTC	CASRKMTDSVDEQYF
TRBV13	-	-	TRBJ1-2	TGTGCCAGCAGCGATTCAGGGGTTTCAAACTATGGCTACACCTTC	CASSDSGVSNYGYTF
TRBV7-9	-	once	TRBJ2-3	TGTGCCAGCAGCTTAGGAGGCCCGGCCCCCACAGATACGCAGTATTTT	CASSLGGPAPTDTQYF
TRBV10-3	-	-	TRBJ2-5	TGTGCCACGAAGTCGGGGGAAAAGACTTTGGAGACCCAGTACTTC	CATKSGEKTLETQYF
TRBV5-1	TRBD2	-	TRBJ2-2	TGCGCCAGCAGCAAACTCGGGGGACTAGGGGGCACCGGGGAGCTGTTTTTT	CASSKLGGLGGTGELFF
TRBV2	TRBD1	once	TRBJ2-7	TGTGCCAGCAAGGCGGGACAGGACTCCTACGAGCAGTACTTC	CASKAGQDSYEQYF
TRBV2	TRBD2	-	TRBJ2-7	TGTGCCAGCAGTGGGGAGGCGGGAGGGCTGGGGGAGCAGTACTTC	CASSGEAGGLGEQYF
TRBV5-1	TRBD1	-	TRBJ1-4	TGCGCCAGCAGCCGACAGGGTGCAACTAATGAAAAACTGTTTTTT	CASSRQGATNEKLFF
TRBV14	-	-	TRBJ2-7	TGTGCCAGCAGGAGGACAGTTTACGACGAGCAGTACTTC	CASRRTVYDEQYF
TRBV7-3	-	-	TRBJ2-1	TGTGCCAGCAGCTTAACAGGGGGAAGATACAATGAGCAGTTCTTC	CASSLTGGRYNEQFF
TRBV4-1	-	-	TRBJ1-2	TGCGCCAGCAGCCAAGGAGGGAATCCAATCAGTCGATTC	CASSQGGNPISRF
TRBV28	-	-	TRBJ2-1	TGTGCCAGCAGTTTTCCCGGGAGCTCCTACAATGAGCAGTTCTTC	CASSFPGSSYNEQFF
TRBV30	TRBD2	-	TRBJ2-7	TGTGCCTGGGGACTAGGGTACGAGCAGTACTTC	CAWGLGYEQYF
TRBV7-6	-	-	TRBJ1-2	TGTGCCAGCAGCTATAGCCCAGGGAACTATGGCTACACCTTC	CASSYSPGNYGYTF
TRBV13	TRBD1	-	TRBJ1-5	TGTGCCAGCAGCTCGACAGGGGGTTCCAATCAGCCCCAGCATTTT	CASSSTGGSNQPQHF
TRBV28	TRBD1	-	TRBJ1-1	TGTGCCAGCAGTCAGGGACAGTTGAACACTGAAGCTTTCTTT	CASSQGQLNTEAFF
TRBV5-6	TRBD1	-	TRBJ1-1	TGTGCCAGCAGCTTACCCAGGGGGCTTGTGAACACTGAAGCTTTCTTT	CASSLPRGLVNTEAFF
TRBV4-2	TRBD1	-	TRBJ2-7	TGTGCCAGCAGCCAAGCAAGGACAGGGAGCTCCTACGAGCAGTACTTC	CASSQARTGSSYEQYF
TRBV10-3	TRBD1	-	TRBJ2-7	TGTGCCATCAGTCGGCGACAGGGAACTTCCTACGAGCAGTACTTC	CAISRRQGTSYEQYF
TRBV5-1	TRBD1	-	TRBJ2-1	TGCGCCAGCAGCTTGTACTACGGGACAGGGAAGGGGTACAATGAGCAGTTCTTC	CASSLYYGTGKGYNEQFF
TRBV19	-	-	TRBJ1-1	TGTGCCAGTAGGGGGAGGACGCTTGCCACTGAAGCTTTCTTT	CASRGRTLATEAFF
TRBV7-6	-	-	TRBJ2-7	TGTGCCAGCAGCTTAGGGCGGCCCTACGAGCAGTACTTC	CASSLGRPYEQYF